The 18 T cell receptor beta chains below all came from one sample that was sequenced in a study of cytotoxic CD8 clonotypes in ibrutinib-treated CLL. Sequencing was performed with immunoSEQ multiplex PCR; in TCRdb, only in-frame clones are kept and a portion is missing. The table shows 40,000 or so clones, with roughly 72% occurring only once. The source material was PBMCs, sampled at disease progression, from a patient treated with ibrutinib. Receptors originate from a human donor with chronic lymphocytic leukemia.

J is TRBJ2-5 and V is TRBV9; 13 bases line up with TRBD2. V lost 4 bases, J lost 7 bases, and 10 bases stayed unmatched. Germline V lookup: CDR1 SGDLS, CDR2 YYNGEE. The CDR3 sequence is 16 residues long. The CDR3 spells CASSPVLAGGPRTQYF. For the CDR3, the DNA is TGTGCCAGCAGCCCAGTACTAGCGGGGGGGCCAAGGACCCAGTACTTC.

With regard to this clone: Other DNA variants within this sample encode the same CDR3. V gene TRBV18 combines with J gene TRBJ2-5, with D tentatively TRBD1 (5 bases). The CDR3 has 14 amino acids. The V end lost 0 bases, the J end lost 5 bases, and 10 bases lay between the germline ends. The germline V gene encodes CDR1 KGHSH and CDR2 LQKENI. CDR3 sequence reads: CASSPPSGMETQYF. The CDR3 DNA reads as TGTGCCAGCTCACCACCTTCAGGGATGGAGACCCAGTACTTC.

CDR3 loop: CASSSLGASRDYGYTF. The CDR3 DNA reads as TGTGCCAGCAGTTCCCTGGGGGCCTCACGGGACTATGGCTACACCTTC. The V gene is TRBV28, the J gene TRBJ1-2, with a possible D match to TRBD1 (6 bases). The V and J ends lost 4 bases and 3 bases respectively, with 18 bases between them. The CDR3 has 16 residues. The germline V gene has CDR1 MDHEN and CDR2 SYDVKM.

The sample holds one count of this clone. The chain employs TRBV5-1 and TRBJ1-1, with D maybe TRBD1 (5 bases). The CDR3 spans 13 residues. Trimming stripped 4 bases from V and 0 bases from J, with 7 bases between. Per germline, CDR1 SGHRS and CDR2 YFSETQ. CDR3 DNA sequence: TGCGCCAGCAGCGGGACCTTGAACACTGAAGCTTTCTTT. Protein sequence: CASSGTLNTEAFF.

This chain joins TRBV7-8 and TRBJ1-2; possible D gene TRBD1, 5 bases. Trimming removed 3 bases from V and 5 bases from J, with 10 bases in between. This CDR3 is 13 amino acids long. Germline V gives CDR1 SGHVS, CDR2 FQNEAQ. The CDR3 bases are TGTGCCAGCAGCTTTCTCGGGGGGTATGGCTACACCTTC. Residues: CASSFLGGYGYTF.

The chain uses TRBV2 and TRBJ1-1; D ambiguous. This CDR3 is 14 amino acids long. CDR1 SNHLY and CDR2 FYNNEI come from the germline V gene. V was clipped by 5 bases and J by 1 base, with 11 bases between them. CDR3 amino acids: CASSILSGNTEAFF. The CDR3 DNA follows: TGTGCCAGCAGTATCCTTTCGGGGAACACTGAAGCTTTCTTT.

The CDR3 nucleotides read TGTGCCAGCAGTCTGGGACAGGGCCTTAATGAAAAACTGTTTTTT. It yields the protein CASSLGQGLNEKLFF. The chain has TRBV6-5 and TRBJ1-4; 9 nucleotides line up with TRBD1. CDR1 and CDR2 from the germline V gene are MNHEY and SVGAGI. CDR3 length: 15 residues. With V trimmed by 5 bases and J by 4 bases, 5 bases remained unmatched.

This chain connects TRBV27 to TRBJ2-1; 10 bases are shared with TRBD2. The CDR3 is 15 amino acids. The J segment lost 9 bases and the V segment lost 6 bases, leaving 11 bases of the junction unmatched. Germline V gives CDR1 MNHEY, CDR2 SMNVEV (reference sequence). This CDR3 is CASRPSSGGSIEQFF. CDR3 DNA: TGTGCCAGCAGACCATCTAGCGGGGGTTCCATTGAGCAGTTCTTC.

The chain is built from TRBV27 and TRBJ2-5; D is possibly TRBD2 (5 bases). Germline-derived CDR1 and CDR2 are MNHEY and SMNVEV (reference sequence). The ends were cut back, 6 bases at V and 1 base at J, with 21 bases in the middle. The CDR3 consists of 17 residues. CDR3 sequence (DNA): TGTGCCAGCAGCGCACTCCCCTTGGACTGGGGCCAAGAGACCCAGTACTTC. It codes for CASSALPLDWGQETQYF.

V usage is TRBV19 and J usage is TRBJ1-4; D remains ambiguous. The V and J ends lost 1 base and 4 bases respectively, with 7 bases between them. Germline V lookup: CDR1 LNHDA, CDR2 SQIVND (reference sequence). CDR3 length: 14 residues. The CDR3 DNA follows: TGTGCCAGTAGTATAGTAGGGTATAATGAAAAACTGTTTTTT. This gives the protein CASSIVGYNEKLFF.

The chain combines TRBV7-8 with TRBJ2-7; 9 bases fit TRBD2. From germline, CDR1 is SGHVS and CDR2 FQNEAQ. The junction had 22 bases not matched to a gene; V was cut back by 0 bases and J by 4 bases. The CDR3 is 21 residues long. CDR3 region: CASSLAYASTRAGGPPYEQYF. CDR3 nucleotide sequence: TGTGCCAGCAGCTTAGCGTACGCTTCCACTAGGGCGGGAGGGCCCCCGTACGAGCAGTACTTC.

This clone occurred a few times. The chain combines TRBV4-1 with TRBJ1-2; D gene uncertain. This CDR3 region has 17 residues. Trimming pared 0 bases from V and 2 bases from J, leaving 16 bases between. Germline CDR1 MGHRA, CDR2 YSYEKL. CDR3 DNA: TGCGCCAGCAGCCAAGAGGCGACCGCCGTAGCGAACTATGGCTACACCTTC. Protein: CASSQEATAVANYGYTF.

The CDR3, as DNA: TGTGCCAGCAGCCCCCGTGGGTACGGAACTGAAGCTTTCTTT. It translates to CASSPRGYGTEAFF. This chain joins TRBV7-3 and TRBJ1-1; D is undetermined. The CDR3 loop spans 14 amino acids. Between the trimmed V and J ends, which lost 5 bases and 5 bases, there was a span of 15 bases. Germline loops: CDR1 SGHTA, CDR2 FQGTGA.

The chain recombines TRBV2 with TRBJ2-2; TRBD1 agrees at 10 bases. Looked up from germline, CDR1 is SNHLY and CDR2 is FYNNEI. J gave up 6 bases and V 8 bases, and 6 bases lay outside the gene matches. This CDR3 has 14 residues. The CDR3 reads CASGQDRGSGELFF. The CDR3 nucleotides read TGTGCCAGCGGCCAGGACAGGGGGTCCGGGGAGCTGTTTTTT.

V is TRBV11-2 and J is TRBJ2-2, with 8 nucleotides matching TRBD2. The CDR3 has 14 amino acids. V was pared by 5 bases and J by 10 bases, with 9 bases of the junction left unmatched. Germline V gene lookup returns CDR1 SGHAT and CDR2 FQNNGV. The CDR3 DNA follows: TGTGCCAGCAGCCGGGGGGGCCGGGTGGAGGAGCTGTTTTTT. It codes for CASSRGGRVEELFF.

This clone appeared a single time. The chain combines TRBV6-5 with TRBJ1-1, with 7 bases aligning to TRBD1. The V gene's germline CDR1 is MNHEY and CDR2 SVGAGI. This CDR3 contains 14 residues. Trimming took 5 bases from V and 4 from J; bases not matched to a gene: 7. The CDR3 reads CASSNLAGGTEAFF. The CDR3 DNA is TGTGCCAGCAGTAACCTCGCAGGGGGCACTGAAGCTTTCTTT.

Only a few counts were recorded for this clone. The chain uses TRBV18 and TRBJ2-7; possible D gene TRBD2, 6 bases. Germline CDR1 and CDR2: KGHSH and LQKENI. The CDR3 is made up of 13 amino acids. V lost 2 bases to trimming and J lost 6 bases, with 11 bases between them. CDR3 sequence (DNA): TGTGCCAGCTCACCAATGGCAGCGGGCGAGCAGTACTTC. This encodes CASSPMAAGEQYF.

A few counts support this clone. The rearrangement links TRBV25-1 to TRBJ2-3, with D tentatively TRBD1 (6 bases). The V and J ends lost 5 bases and 2 bases respectively, with 11 bases between them. Per the germline V gene, CDR1 is MGHDK and CDR2 is SYGVNS. The CDR3 is 14 residues long. In DNA form, the CDR3 reads TGTGCCAGCAGTCTTGACAGGTTCACAGATACGCAGTATTTT. This translates into CASSLDRFTDTQYF.